The T cell receptor beta chain under discussion was sequenced for a study of regulatory T cells in long-lasting Graves disease. Points from the study as a whole: Analyses excluded thyroid tissue, covering peripheral blood alone. Persistent Graves' patients had lower TCR diversity than newly diagnosed ones.

About this clonotype: Antigen unknown.

The time point: persistent/refractory GD, antithyroid drugs over 5 years with positive TRAb. Following extraction of RNA from PBMCs, that RNA was used to make the TCR library. Library construction for TCR beta used iRepertoire HTBI primers and Arm-PCR of CDR3 regions. How the authors handled the data: Across the samples, identification revealed around 65 TRBV and some 14 TRBJ segments. TCRdb recomputed calls from the multiplex PCR reads with MiXCR, one row per CDR3 protein. None of the V and J calls come from the authors' own analysis; TCRdb made them. The table shows hundreds of thousands of distinct CDR3 sequences, with 22% occurring only once. This CDR3 is built from 15 residues. Germline V gene lookup returns CDR1 SGHRS and CDR2 YFSETQ. V lost 2 bases and J lost 5, with 15 bases in between.

The sequencing used peripheral blood mononuclear cells (PBMCs), collected when the disease was refractory, from a patient treated with antithyroid drugs. The chain joins TRBV5-1 to TRBJ2-3; tentatively, D is TRBD2 (5 bases). This receptor was obtained from a female donor with Graves disease. The CDR3 spells CASSLSPAAGDTQYF. DNA of the CDR3: TGCGCCAGCAGCTTAAGCCCAGCGGCCGGAGATACGCAGTATTTT.